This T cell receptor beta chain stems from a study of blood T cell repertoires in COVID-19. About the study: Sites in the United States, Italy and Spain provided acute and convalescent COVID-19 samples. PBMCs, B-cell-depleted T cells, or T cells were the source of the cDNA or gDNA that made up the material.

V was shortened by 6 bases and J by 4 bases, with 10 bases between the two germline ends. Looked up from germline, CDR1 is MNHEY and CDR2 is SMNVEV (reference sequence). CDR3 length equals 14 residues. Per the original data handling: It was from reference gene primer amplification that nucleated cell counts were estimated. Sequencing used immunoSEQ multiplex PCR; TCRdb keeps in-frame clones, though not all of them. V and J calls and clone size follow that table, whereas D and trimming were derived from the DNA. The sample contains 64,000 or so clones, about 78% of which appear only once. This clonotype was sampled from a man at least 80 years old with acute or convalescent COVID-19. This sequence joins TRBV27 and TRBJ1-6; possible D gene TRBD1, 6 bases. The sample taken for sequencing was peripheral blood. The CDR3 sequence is CASRIGQYNSPLHF. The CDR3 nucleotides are TGTGCCAGCAGAATCGGACAGTATAATTCACCCCTCCACTTT.